The rows below give T cell receptor beta chains drawn from one sample of a study of Ad26.COV2.S vaccination and SARS-CoV-2 variants. Data came from immunoSEQ multiplex PCR; TCRdb stores just in-frame clones and leaves some out. Counted here are more than 150,000 clones, around 88% occurring once; the ten biggest clones make up over 4.5%. The sample here was peripheral blood, taken after recovery from COVID-19. The receptors originated from a human donor who had recovered from COVID-19. CDR3s include the opening cysteine and the closing phenylalanine or tryptophan. A D gene is named only where the DNA matches it firmly. Only some rows state a clone size, as once, few, many or a class for expanded clones.

D gene,J gene,clone size,CDR3 length,V gene,CDR3 DNA,CDR3 protein
.,TRBJ1-2,.,14,TRBV28,TGTGCCAGCAGTTTGGGCAGGGGTAAGTTTGGCTACACCTTC,CASSLGRGKFGYTF
.,TRBJ1-4,.,14,TRBV7-2,TGTGCCAGCAGCTGGGACGGAGAAACCGAAAAACTGTTTTTT,CASSWDGETEKLFF
.,TRBJ1-5,few,15,TRBV7-9,TGTGCCAGCAGCCCAAGGGGGGATAGCAATCAGCCCCAGCATTTT,CASSPRGDSNQPQHF
.,TRBJ2-3,.,13,TRBV28,TGTGCCAGCAGTTTAAAGGGGACAGATACGCAGTATTTT,CASSLKGTDTQYF
.,TRBJ2-7,.,11,TRBV18,TGTGCCAGCTCACCAGGGCACGAGCAGTACTTC,CASSPGHEQYF
TRBD1,TRBJ1-5,.,16,TRBV5-1,TGCGCCAGCAGCCCTGGACAGGGGGGCTCCAATCAGCCCCAGCATTTT,CASSPGQGGSNQPQHF
TRBD1,TRBJ1-3,.,14,TRBV10-3,TGTGCCATCAGCCGGGACAGCACTGGAAACACCATATATTTT,CAISRDSTGNTIYF
.,TRBJ1-5,.,14,TRBV10-3,TGTGCCATCAGTGAAGGGGGTTCAAATCAGCCCCAGCATTTT,CAISEGGSNQPQHF
TRBD2,TRBJ2-3,once,15,TRBV5-1,TGCGCCAGCAGCTTGGGCGGGAGAGAGGCAGATACGCAGTATTTT,CASSLGGREADTQYF
TRBD1,TRBJ2-5,once,16,TRBV5-6,TGTGCCAGCAGCTTGATCACTGGACAGGGCGCCGGGGCCCAGTACTTC,CASSLITGQGAGAQYF
.,TRBJ2-7,.,14,TRBV6-5,TGTGCCAGCAGGACCCTTGGCCAGTACTACGAGCAGTACTTC,CASRTLGQYYEQYF
.,TRBJ2-1,.,12,TRBV5-1,TGCGCCAGCAAATGGGGCGACAATGAGCAGTTCTTC,CASKWGDNEQFF
TRBD2,TRBJ2-1,.,15,TRBV11-2,TGTGCCAGCAGCTTAGATAGACTAGCGGAGGGTGAGCAGTTCTTC,CASSLDRLAEGEQFF
TRBD1,TRBJ2-7,.,15,TRBV5-4,TGTGCCAGCAGTTCCGGACAGGGATTTGTATTAAAGCAGTACTTC,CASSSGQGFVLKQYF
.,TRBJ1-5,once,19,TRBV7-2,TGTGCCAGCAGCTTATGGGGCGGGGGCCAGGGTCTTAGCAATCAGCCCCAGCATTTT,CASSLWGGGQGLSNQPQHF
.,TRBJ1-5,.,13,TRBV2,TGTGCCAGCTCCTGGCATACCGGTCAGCCCCAGCATTTT,CASSWHTGQPQHF
.,TRBJ2-1,.,17,TRBV12-5,TGTGCTAGTGGTTTGGTACTCCTCCCAGGCGGGGACAATGAGCAGTTCTTC,CASGLVLLPGGDNEQFF
TRBD1,TRBJ1-4,.,17,TRBV19,TGTGCCAGTAGTTCGCTGACAGGGCGAGCAACTAATGAAAAACTGTTTTTT,CASSSLTGRATNEKLFF
TRBD2,TRBJ2-1,.,14,TRBV6-1,TGTGCCAGCAGTCGGGGAGGGACCATCAATGAGCAGTTCTTC,CASSRGGTINEQFF
.,TRBJ2-1,.,13,TRBV7-2,TGTGCCAGCAGCCCATCCCGGGGCAATGAGCAGTTCTTC,CASSPSRGNEQFF
TRBD1,TRBJ1-4,.,15,TRBV7-9,TGTGCCAGCAGTCGTCCCGGACAGGGGAACGAAAAACTGTTTTTT,CASSRPGQGNEKLFF
TRBD2,TRBJ2-3,.,13,TRBV19,TGTGCCAGTACCCCGGGAGGACTAGATACGCAGTATTTT,CASTPGGLDTQYF
.,TRBJ2-3,.,16,TRBV2,TGTGCCAGCAGTGTGGCAAGCAGACTTAGCACAGATACGCAGTATTTT,CASSVASRLSTDTQYF
TRBD2,TRBJ2-1,.,17,TRBV7-2,TGTGCCAGCAGCGTAAACCTAGCGGGGCTCTCCTACAATGAGCAGTTCTTC,CASSVNLAGLSYNEQFF
.,TRBJ1-6,.,16,TRBV28,TGTGCCAGCAGCTGGTCAACGGGGGGGTTGAATTCACCCCTCCACTTT,CASSWSTGGLNSPLHF
TRBD1,TRBJ2-3,.,14,TRBV24-1,TGTGCCACCAGTCGGGACAGGGCCACAGATACGCAGTATTTT,CATSRDRATDTQYF
.,TRBJ2-7,.,13,TRBV11-3,TGTGCCAGTTCCCTAGGGGAATGGGGCGAGCAGTACTTC,CASSLGEWGEQYF
.,TRBJ2-2,.,16,TRBV6-1,TGTGCCAGCAGCGAAAATGGGGGGTTGAACACCGGGGAGCTGTTTTTT,CASSENGGLNTGELFF
.,TRBJ2-1,.,14,TRBV4-2,TGTGCCAGCAGCCGAGGCGGTACCTACAATGAGCAGTTCTTC,CASSRGGTYNEQFF
.,TRBJ1-1,.,13,TRBV3-1/TRBV3-2,TGTGCCAGCAGTTCGGACAGAAACACTGAAGCTTTCTTT,CASSSDRNTEAFF
TRBD2,TRBJ2-5,.,18,TRBV7-9,TGTGCCAGCAGCTTCTTTATTGGACTAGCGGGAGAAGGAGAGACCCAGTACTTC,CASSFFIGLAGEGETQYF
TRBD1,TRBJ2-2,.,17,TRBV10-3,TGTGCCATCAGTCCCTCCGGGACAGGGCCTAACACCGGGGAGCTGTTTTTT,CAISPSGTGPNTGELFF
TRBD1,TRBJ2-7,.,15,TRBV18,TGTGCCAGCTCACTATCCGGGACAGGTTATTACGAGCAGTACTTC,CASSLSGTGYYEQYF